One and the same sample provided the 32 T cell receptor beta chains below, sequenced in a study of T cell changes during pregnancy in multiple sclerosis. Clones were sequenced by immunoSEQ multiplex PCR, and TCRdb holds only the in-frame ones, with some missing. The sample holds 35,000 to 50,000 clones, 80% to 90% seen once. This specimen consisted of CD4+ T cells from peripheral blood mononuclear cells, obtained after pregnancy. All receptors derive from a female donor with multiple sclerosis, enrolled in a pregnancy study.

The CDR3 DNA follows: TGTGCCAGCAGCTTAGTAGGTCCAGAGGGTTACGAGCAGTACTTC. The encoded protein is CASSLVGPEGYEQYF. V gene TRBV7-2 combines with J gene TRBJ2-7, with D perhaps TRBD2 (5 bases). Germline V gives CDR1 SGHTA, CDR2 FQGNSA. The V gene lost 1 base and the J gene lost 4 bases, with 14 bases spanning the gap. CDR3 length: 15 amino acids.

The chain employs TRBV27 and TRBJ2-3; D gene uncertain. Germline V gene lookup returns CDR1 MNHEY and CDR2 SMNVEV (reference sequence). There are 16 residues in the CDR3. V gave up 4 bases and J gave up 4 bases, with 18 bases separating them. The CDR3 loop reads CASSSPTIESSDTQYF. The CDR3 DNA sequence: TGTGCCAGCAGTTCCCCTACTATAGAGTCCTCAGATACGCAGTATTTT.

This chain joins TRBV6-5 and TRBJ1-2, with 8 bases fitting TRBD1. CDR1 is MNHEY and CDR2 is SVGAGI in the germline V gene. The CDR3 loop spans 14 amino acids. V was pared by 3 bases and J by 8 bases, with 8 bases of the junction left unmatched. This chain's CDR3 is CASSYSQGAPGYTF. DNA for the CDR3: TGTGCCAGCAGTTATTCGCAGGGGGCGCCCGGCTACACCTTC.

V and J are TRBV6-5 and TRBJ1-1, with 7 bases fitting TRBD1. CDR1 is MNHEY and CDR2 is SVGAGI in the germline V gene. CDR3 size: 15 residues. V lost 4 bases and J lost 7; bases outside the gene matches: 12. In DNA, the CDR3 is TGTGCCAGCAGTTCACAAGGACAGGACAGGAATGAAGCTTTCTTT. Its protein is CASSSQGQDRNEAFF.

The CDR3 here is CASSQPKDRGRNEQYF. In nucleotides, the CDR3 is TGCGCCAGCAGTCAACCTAAGGACAGGGGCAGGAACGAGCAGTACTTC. The chain links TRBV23-1 to TRBJ2-7; 9 nucleotides agree with TRBD1. TRBV23-1 is an ORF; its function is uncertain. J lost 5 bases, V lost 2 bases, and 10 bases had no gene match. The CDR3 length is 16 residues.

The V gene is TRBV6-5, the J gene TRBJ1-3, with D possibly matching TRBD1 (5 bases). The V end lost 5 bases, the J end lost 7 bases, and 15 bases lay between the germline ends. The length of the CDR3 is 14 residues. Germline CDR1 and CDR2: MNHEY and SVGAGI. CDR3: CASSNGDSGNTIYF. The CDR3 region has the DNA TGTGCCAGCAGTAATGGAGACTCAGGGAACACCATATATTTT.

The chain couples TRBV5-1 to TRBJ2-5; D is perhaps TRBD2 (6 bases). Germline lookup yields CDR1 SGHRS and CDR2 YFSETQ. The CDR3 is made up of 15 amino acids. The V end was cut by 4 bases, the J end by 5 bases, with 18 bases between. The CDR3 DNA follows: TGCGCCAGCAGCCCCCGGGACTCCCCGGCGGAGACCCAGTACTTC. This sequence encodes CASSPRDSPAETQYF.

The chain joins TRBV7-9 to TRBJ1-5, with 7 bases aligning to TRBD1. This CDR3 region has 18 residues. The germline CDR1 and CDR2 sequences are SEHNR and FQNEAQ (reference sequence). The junction had 12 bases not matched to a gene; V was cut back by 0 bases and J by 4 bases. As DNA, the CDR3 is TGTGCCAGCAGCTTAGCGAAAAGCAGGGGGTCTGTTAATCAGCCCCAGCATTTT. Its translation: CASSLAKSRGSVNQPQHF.

Note on this clone: The sample contains more than one DNA sequence encoding this CDR3. The CDR3 loop is CAIRGQGNTEAFF. The CDR3 DNA is TGTGCCATCAGGGGACAGGGTAACACTGAAGCTTTCTTT. The rearrangement links TRBV10-3 to TRBJ1-1; 9 bases are shared with TRBD1. Germline CDR1 and CDR2: ENHRY and SYGVKD. The CDR3 sequence is 13 residues long. Unmatched junction bases numbered 1, after V lost 6 bases and J lost 2 bases.

About this clone: One end of the junction fails to match germline, which may point to a read error. The V call is TRBV7-7, the J call TRBJ2-3; D is perhaps TRBD1 (6 bases). CDR1 SSHAT and CDR2 FNYEAQ come from the germline V gene (reference sequence). The CDR3 consists of 15 residues. The CDR3 sequence is CASSATGSGTDTQYF. Written as DNA, the CDR3 is TGTGCTAGCAGCGCCACAGGGTCTGGCACAGATACGCAGTATTTT.

The chain has TRBV2 and TRBJ2-5, with a possible D match to TRBD2 (6 bases). Germline values: CDR1 SNHLY, CDR2 FYNNEI. Trimming pared 7 bases from V and 4 bases from J, leaving 16 bases between. This CDR3 comprises 14 residues. CDR3 protein: CASTRERVVETQYF. CDR3 in DNA: TGTGCCAGCACCCGGGAGAGGGTTGTAGAGACCCAGTACTTC.

This sequence joins TRBV18 and TRBJ2-3; the match to TRBD2 covers 9 bases. Trimming cost V 0 bases and J 2 bases; bases outside gene matches: 3. Per germline, CDR1 KGHSH and CDR2 LQKENI. The CDR3 consists of 16 residues. The CDR3 sequence is CASSPPAGGVTDTQYF. The CDR3 bases are TGTGCCAGCTCACCACCGGCGGGAGGGGTCACAGATACGCAGTATTTT.

This sequence joins TRBV28 and TRBJ1-6, with D possibly matching TRBD1 (6 bases). V was cut by 4 bases and J by 5 bases, with 12 bases left in between. From germline, CDR1 is MDHEN and CDR2 SYDVKM. This CDR3 has 15 residues. CDR3 DNA sequence: TGTGCCAGCAGTTCACAGGGCCTTGATAATTCACCCCTCCACTTT. Translating it yields CASSSQGLDNSPLHF. Variable domain in full (rest from reference TRBV28 and TRBJ1-6): DVKVTQSSRYLVKRTGEKVFLECVQDMDHENMFWYRQDPGLGLRLIYFSYDVKMKEKGDIPEGYSVSREKKERFSLILESASTNQTSMYLCASSSQGLDNSPLHFGNGTRLTVT.

The rearrangement joins TRBV21-1 to TRBJ1-1. TRBV21-1 counts as a pseudogene. The CDR3 spans 13 residues. The CDR3 DNA sequence: TGTGCCAGCTGGGAGGATCTGAACACTGAAGCTTTCTTT. The encoded protein is CASWEDLNTEAFF.

This clone was observed once. Here the CDR3 reads CAWSPNRDSPLHF. The CDR3 DNA is TGTGCCTGGAGTCCCAACCGGGATTCACCCCTCCACTTT. V usage is TRBV30 and J usage is TRBJ1-6; D call uncertain. V was clipped by 2 bases and J by 8 bases, with 10 bases between them. Germline V gene sequence: CDR1 GTSNPN, CDR2 SVGIG (reference sequence). This CDR3 has 13 residues.

This sequence joins TRBV5-4 and TRBJ2-2; weak D call: TRBD2 (6 bases). The V end lost 0 bases, the J end lost 11 bases, and 14 bases lay between the germline ends. Germline V lookup: CDR1 SGHNT, CDR2 YYREEE (reference sequence). This CDR3 contains 14 residues. The CDR3, as DNA: TGTGCCAGCAGCTTGGCCCGGGTGGGGGGAGAGCTGTTTTTT. Residues: CASSLARVGGELFF.

The rearrangement uses TRBV7-2 and TRBJ2-7; tentatively, D is TRBD1 (6 bases). Germline CDR1 is SGHTA and CDR2 is FQGNSA. The CDR3 has 16 residues. The ends were cut back, 1 base at V and 1 base at J, with 14 bases in the middle. The CDR3 reads CASSLVTGLISYEQYF. The DNA for the CDR3 is TGTGCCAGCAGCTTAGTGACAGGTTTAATTTCCTACGAGCAGTACTTC.

The chain combines TRBV30 with TRBJ2-3; 13 nucleotides agree with TRBD2. V lost 2 bases to trimming and J lost 5 bases; unmatched junction nucleotides: 10. CDR3 size: 17 residues. Germline V gene data show CDR1 as GTSNPN and CDR2 as SVGIG (reference sequence). CDR3: CAWSFTRTSGSVDTQYF. The CDR3 nucleotides are TGTGCCTGGAGTTTCACCCGGACTAGCGGGAGCGTAGATACGCAGTATTTT.

The V gene is TRBV19, the J gene TRBJ2-3, with 9 bases fitting TRBD2. The CDR3 has 16 residues. V lost 2 bases to trimming and J lost 0 bases; unmatched junction nucleotides: 3. Looked up from germline, CDR1 is LNHDA and CDR2 is SQIVND (reference sequence). CDR3 nucleotides: TGTGCCAGTAGTATAATGGCGGGAGGGAGCACAGATACGCAGTATTTT. It specifies CASSIMAGGSTDTQYF.

Regarding this clone: The junction departs from germline at one end; a sequencing error may be responsible. This chain connects TRBV7-7 to TRBJ2-2, with TRBD2 matching over 11 bases. Germline CDR1 reads SSHAT; CDR2 reads FNYEAQ (reference sequence). The CDR3 sequence is 16 residues long. The CDR3 DNA reads TGTGCTAGCAGCTTAAATCTAGCGGGAGGCACCGGGGAGCTGTTTTTT. It is translated as CASSLNLAGGTGELFF.

CDR3 nucleotide sequence: TGCGCCAGCAGCTTGGGGGGGACAGCTAGCAATGAGCAGTTCTTC. It codes for CASSLGGTASNEQFF. J is TRBJ2-1 and V is TRBV5-1; 7 bases map to TRBD1. CDR1 and CDR2 (germline): SGHRS, YFSETQ. J lost 6 bases, V lost 0 bases, and 6 bases had no gene match. The CDR3 length is 15 residues.

The chain uses TRBV5-6 and TRBJ2-1; 16 bases map to TRBD2. This CDR3 region has 16 residues. V shed 4 bases, J shed 9 bases, and the junction held 7 bases outside the gene matches. From germline, CDR1 is SGHDT and CDR2 YYEEEE. DNA of the CDR3: TGTGCCAGCAGCCTGGGACTAGCGGGAGGGACTATTGAGCAGTTCTTC. Protein sequence: CASSLGLAGGTIEQFF.

The sample holds one count of this clone. The rearrangement uses TRBV11-2 and TRBJ2-1, with D perhaps TRBD1 (5 bases). Trimming pared 5 bases from V and 0 bases from J, leaving 11 bases between. Germline CDR1 is SGHAT and CDR2 is FQNNGV. This CDR3 comprises 15 residues. The CDR3 protein is CASSRLTVSYNEQFF. The CDR3 region has the DNA TGTGCCAGCAGCCGATTGACAGTCTCCTACAATGAGCAGTTCTTC.

The rearrangement links TRBV11-2 to TRBJ2-1; maybe TRBD1 (7 bases). In germline, CDR1 is SGHAT, CDR2 FQNNGV. The CDR3 loop spans 16 amino acids. Trimming pared 1 base from V and 1 base from J, leaving 11 bases between. This CDR3 reads CASSLGSGGSYNEQFF. The CDR3 coding sequence is TGTGCCAGCAGCTTAGGGTCAGGGGGGTCCTACAATGAGCAGTTCTTC.

The chain carries TRBV25-1 and TRBJ2-1, with 7 nucleotides matching TRBD2. J gave up 0 bases and V 6 bases, and 2 bases lay outside the gene matches. Per the germline V gene, CDR1 is MGHDK and CDR2 is SYGVNS. The CDR3 is 14 amino acids. Written as DNA, the CDR3 is TGTGCCAGCAGGGAGCGGGACTCCTACAATGAGCAGTTCTTC. It yields the protein CASRERDSYNEQFF.

The V gene is TRBV7-9, the J gene TRBJ2-7, with TRBD2 identical over 12 bases. The V gene's germline CDR1 is SEHNR and CDR2 FQNEAQ (reference sequence). The CDR3 totals 15 residues. Trimming removed 4 bases from V and 5 bases from J; junction bases left unmatched: 6. The CDR3 protein is CASSSSGRAGNEQYF. CDR3 DNA sequence: TGTGCCAGCAGCTCTAGCGGGAGGGCCGGCAACGAGCAGTACTTC.

The rearrangement joins TRBV10-1 to TRBJ2-7, with 11 nucleotides matching TRBD2. Trimming took 6 bases from V and 3 from J; bases not matched to a gene: 4. The CDR3 is 14 residues long. Germline-derived CDR1 and CDR2 are WNHNN and SYGVQD (reference sequence). This CDR3 is CASSGTSGSYEQYF. DNA for the CDR3: TGCGCCAGCAGCGGGACTAGCGGCAGCTACGAGCAGTACTTC.

This chain uses TRBV10-3 with TRBJ1-2, with a possible D match to TRBD1 (6 bases). CDR1 and CDR2 from the germline V gene are ENHRY and SYGVKD. Trimming took 0 bases from V and 6 from J, leaving 14 bases between them. The CDR3 consists of 15 residues. The CDR3, as DNA: TGTGCCATCAGTGAGTCGCTGGGGGGGGCAAATGGCTACACCTTC. Translated, it gives CAISESLGGANGYTF.

J is TRBJ2-1 and V is TRBV4-3; unclear D gene. CDR1 is LGHNA and CDR2 is YSLEER in the germline V gene. V was cut by 4 bases and J by 6 bases, with 10 bases left in between. This CDR3 has 13 amino acids. As DNA, the CDR3 is TGCGCCAGCAGCCGATTAGAGGCCAATGAGCAGTTCTTC. Encoded protein: CASSRLEANEQFF.

The chain couples TRBV30 to TRBJ1-2, with D hard to call. CDR1 GTSNPN and CDR2 SVGIG come from the germline V gene (reference sequence). Trimming stripped 1 base from V and 1 base from J, with 7 bases between. The CDR3 is made up of 13 amino acids. The CDR3 DNA reads as TGTGCCTGGAGTGGAGGATTTAACTATGGCTACACCTTC. It yields the protein CAWSGGFNYGYTF.

J is TRBJ2-5 and V is TRBV19; possible D gene TRBD2, 6 bases. This CDR3 contains 14 residues. Germline CDR1 and CDR2: LNHDA and SQIVND (reference sequence). Trimming pared 5 bases from V and 2 bases from J, leaving 12 bases between. The CDR3 coding sequence is TGTGCCAGTAGTCCCTTGGGGGGTCAAGAGACCCAGTACTTC. The encoded protein is CASSPLGGQETQYF.

The rearrangement links TRBV4-1 to TRBJ2-1; TRBD2 aligns across 9 bases. The CDR3 spans 14 residues. V trimming: 4 bases; J trimming: 7 bases; junction bases outside the gene matches: 5. Germline V lookup: CDR1 MGHRA, CDR2 YSYEKL. CDR3 coding DNA: TGCGCCAGCAGCCGGGGCGGGAGGGATAATGAGCAGTTCTTC. This codes for CASSRGGRDNEQFF.